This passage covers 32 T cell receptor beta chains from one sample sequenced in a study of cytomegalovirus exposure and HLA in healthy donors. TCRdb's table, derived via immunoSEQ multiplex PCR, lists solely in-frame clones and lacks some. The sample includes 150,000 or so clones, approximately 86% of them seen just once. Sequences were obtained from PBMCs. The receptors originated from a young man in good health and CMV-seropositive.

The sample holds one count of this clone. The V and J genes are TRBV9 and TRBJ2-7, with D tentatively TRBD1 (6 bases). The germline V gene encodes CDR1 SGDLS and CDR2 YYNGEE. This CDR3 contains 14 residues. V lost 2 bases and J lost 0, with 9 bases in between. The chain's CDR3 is CASSVGASSYEQYF. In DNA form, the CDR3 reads TGTGCCAGCAGCGTGGGGGCCAGCTCCTACGAGCAGTACTTC.

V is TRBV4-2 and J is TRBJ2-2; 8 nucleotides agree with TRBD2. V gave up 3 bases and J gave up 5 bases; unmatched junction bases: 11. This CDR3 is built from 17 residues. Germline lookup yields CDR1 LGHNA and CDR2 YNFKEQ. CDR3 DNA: TGTGCCAGCAGCCATTCCCTAGCGGGTTGGGTTACCGGGGAGCTGTTTTTT. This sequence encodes CASSHSLAGWVTGELFF.

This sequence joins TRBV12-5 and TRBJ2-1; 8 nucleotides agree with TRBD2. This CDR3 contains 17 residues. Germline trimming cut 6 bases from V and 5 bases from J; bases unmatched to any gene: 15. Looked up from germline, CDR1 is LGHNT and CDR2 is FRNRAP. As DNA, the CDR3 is TGTGCTAGTGGCCTAGGAGCACGCGGGGGGCCCAACAATGAGCAGTTCTTC. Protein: CASGLGARGGPNNEQFF.

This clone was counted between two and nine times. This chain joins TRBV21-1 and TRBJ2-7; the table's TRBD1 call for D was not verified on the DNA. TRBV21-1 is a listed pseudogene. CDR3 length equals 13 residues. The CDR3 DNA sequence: TGTGCCAGCAGCCCCGGGACAGCCTACGAGCAGTACTTC. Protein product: CASSPGTAYEQYF.

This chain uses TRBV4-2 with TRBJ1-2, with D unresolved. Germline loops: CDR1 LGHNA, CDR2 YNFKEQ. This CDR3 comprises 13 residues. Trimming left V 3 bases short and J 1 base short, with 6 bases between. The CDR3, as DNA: TGTGCCAGCAGCCATGGCAGTAACTATGGCTACACCTTC. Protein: CASSHGSNYGYTF.

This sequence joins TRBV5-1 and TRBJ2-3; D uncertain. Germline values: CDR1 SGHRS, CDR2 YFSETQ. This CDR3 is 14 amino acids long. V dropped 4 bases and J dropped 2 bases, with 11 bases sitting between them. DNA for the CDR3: TGCGCCAGCAGCCCGTCCCCCCTCACAGATACGCAGTATTTT. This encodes CASSPSPLTDTQYF.

CDR3 loop: CASSFGGAGETQYF. The CDR3 nucleotides are TGTGCCAGCAGCTTCGGGGGGGCCGGAGAGACCCAGTACTTC. The chain combines TRBV5-4 with TRBJ2-5; TRBD2 matches at 8 bases. CDR1 SGHNT and CDR2 YYREEE come from the germline V gene (reference sequence). This CDR3 region has 14 residues. V lost 2 bases to trimming and J lost 4 bases; unmatched junction nucleotides: 4.

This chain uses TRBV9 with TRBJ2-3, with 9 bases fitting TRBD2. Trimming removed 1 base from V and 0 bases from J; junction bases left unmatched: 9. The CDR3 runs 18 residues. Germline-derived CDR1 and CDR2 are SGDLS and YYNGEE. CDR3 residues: CASSVQQAGGPSTDTQYF. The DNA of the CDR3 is TGTGCCAGCAGCGTACAACAGGCGGGAGGGCCAAGCACAGATACGCAGTATTTT.

In DNA, the CDR3 is TGTGCCAGCAACCCCCTGTACCGGGGTTCCCAAGAGACCCAGTACTTC. Translating it yields CASNPLYRGSQETQYF. This chain links TRBV5-5 with TRBJ2-5, with D maybe TRBD2 (5 bases). CDR3 size: 16 residues. V lost 6 bases and J 1 base, leaving 19 bases between the germline ends. CDR1 SGHKS and CDR2 YYEKEE come from the germline V gene (reference sequence).

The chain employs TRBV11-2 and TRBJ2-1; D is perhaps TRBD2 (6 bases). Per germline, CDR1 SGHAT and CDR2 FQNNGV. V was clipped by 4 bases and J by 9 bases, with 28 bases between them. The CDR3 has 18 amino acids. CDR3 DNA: TGTGCCAGCAGCTCCAGGGTCCTAGTAGGGACTTGGGCGAGTGAGCAGTTCTTC. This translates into CASSSRVLVGTWASEQFF.

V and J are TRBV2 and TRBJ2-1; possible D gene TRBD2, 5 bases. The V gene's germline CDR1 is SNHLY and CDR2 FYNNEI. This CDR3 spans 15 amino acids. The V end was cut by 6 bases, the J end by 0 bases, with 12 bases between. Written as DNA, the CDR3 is TGTGCCAGCAGCCGGACTCAAAGCTCCTACAATGAGCAGTTCTTC. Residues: CASSRTQSSYNEQFF.

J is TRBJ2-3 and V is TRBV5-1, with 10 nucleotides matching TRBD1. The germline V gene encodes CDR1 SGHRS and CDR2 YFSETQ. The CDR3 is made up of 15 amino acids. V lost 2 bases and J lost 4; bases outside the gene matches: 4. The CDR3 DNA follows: TGCGCCAGCAGCTTCCGGGACAGGGGTTCAGATACGCAGTATTTT. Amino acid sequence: CASSFRDRGSDTQYF.

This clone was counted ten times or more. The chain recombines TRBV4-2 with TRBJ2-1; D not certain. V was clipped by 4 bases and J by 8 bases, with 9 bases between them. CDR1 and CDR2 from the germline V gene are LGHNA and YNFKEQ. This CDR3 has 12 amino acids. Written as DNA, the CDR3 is TGTGCCAGCAGCCTACTGGTGCATGAGCAGTTCTTC. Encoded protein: CASSLLVHEQFF.

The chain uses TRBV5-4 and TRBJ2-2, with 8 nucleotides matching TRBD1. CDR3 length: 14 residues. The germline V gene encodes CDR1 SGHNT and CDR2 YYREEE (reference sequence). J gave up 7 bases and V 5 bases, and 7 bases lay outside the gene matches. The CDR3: CASSPLQGVGELFF. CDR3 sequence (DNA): TGTGCCAGCAGTCCATTACAGGGGGTCGGGGAGCTGTTTTTT.

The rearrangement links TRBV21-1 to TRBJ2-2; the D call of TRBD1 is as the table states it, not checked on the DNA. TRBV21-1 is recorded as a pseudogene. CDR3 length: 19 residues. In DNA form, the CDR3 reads TGTGCCAGCCGCAAGGGTGTTCAGGGGAATTTCGCGAACACCGGGGAGCTGTTTTTT. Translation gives CASRKGVQGNFANTGELFF.

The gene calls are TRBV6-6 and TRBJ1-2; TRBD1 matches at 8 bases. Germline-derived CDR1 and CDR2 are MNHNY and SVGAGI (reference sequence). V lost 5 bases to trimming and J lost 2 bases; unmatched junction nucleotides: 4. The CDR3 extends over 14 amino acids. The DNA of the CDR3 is TGTGCCAGCAGTGGACAGGGAAACAACTATGGCTACACCTTC. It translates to CASSGQGNNYGYTF.

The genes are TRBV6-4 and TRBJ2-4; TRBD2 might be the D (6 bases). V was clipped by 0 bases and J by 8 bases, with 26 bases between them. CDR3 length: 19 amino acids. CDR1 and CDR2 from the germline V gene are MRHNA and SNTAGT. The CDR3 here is CASSDSLIGAARGIDIQYF. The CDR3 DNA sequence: TGTGCCAGCAGTGACTCGCTAATAGGAGCGGCCCGGGGGATAGACATTCAGTACTTC.

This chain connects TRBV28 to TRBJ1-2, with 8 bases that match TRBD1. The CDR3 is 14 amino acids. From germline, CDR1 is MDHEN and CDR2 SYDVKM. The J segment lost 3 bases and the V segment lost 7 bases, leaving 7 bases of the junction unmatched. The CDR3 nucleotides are TGTGCCAGCACCGTCAACAGGGGGGACTATGGCTACACCTTC. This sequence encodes CASTVNRGDYGYTF.

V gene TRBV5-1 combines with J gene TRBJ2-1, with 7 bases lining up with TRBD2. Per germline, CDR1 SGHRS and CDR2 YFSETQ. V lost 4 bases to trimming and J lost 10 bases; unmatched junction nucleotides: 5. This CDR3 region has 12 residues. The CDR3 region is CASSGTSAEQFF. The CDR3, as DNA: TGCGCCAGCAGCGGAACTAGCGCGGAGCAGTTCTTC.

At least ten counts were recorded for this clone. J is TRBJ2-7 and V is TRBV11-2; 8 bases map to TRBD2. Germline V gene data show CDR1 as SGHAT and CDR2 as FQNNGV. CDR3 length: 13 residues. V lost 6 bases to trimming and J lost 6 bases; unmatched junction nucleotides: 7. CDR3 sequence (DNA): TGTGCCAGCAGGAAAGGGACTAGTCTCGAGCAGTACTTC. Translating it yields CASRKGTSLEQYF.

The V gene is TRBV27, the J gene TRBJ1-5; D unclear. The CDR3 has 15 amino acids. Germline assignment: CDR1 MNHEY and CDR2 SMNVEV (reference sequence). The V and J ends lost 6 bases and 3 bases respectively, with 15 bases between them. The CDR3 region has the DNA TGTGCCAGCAGAATAGAGGGAGACCTCAATCAGCCCCAGCATTTT. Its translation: CASRIEGDLNQPQHF.

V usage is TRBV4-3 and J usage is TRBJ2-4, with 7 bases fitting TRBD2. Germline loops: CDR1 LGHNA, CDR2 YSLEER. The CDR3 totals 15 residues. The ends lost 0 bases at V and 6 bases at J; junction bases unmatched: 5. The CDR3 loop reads CASSQDRGGGNIQYF. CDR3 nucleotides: TGCGCCAGCAGCCAAGACCGGGGCGGGGGAAACATTCAGTACTTC.

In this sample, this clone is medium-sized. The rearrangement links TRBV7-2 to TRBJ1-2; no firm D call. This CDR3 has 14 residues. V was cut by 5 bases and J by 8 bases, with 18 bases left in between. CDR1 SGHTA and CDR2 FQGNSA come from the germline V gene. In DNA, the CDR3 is TGTGCCAGCAGCCCTCAGATCGGGGAGTCAGGCTACACCTTC. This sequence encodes CASSPQIGESGYTF.

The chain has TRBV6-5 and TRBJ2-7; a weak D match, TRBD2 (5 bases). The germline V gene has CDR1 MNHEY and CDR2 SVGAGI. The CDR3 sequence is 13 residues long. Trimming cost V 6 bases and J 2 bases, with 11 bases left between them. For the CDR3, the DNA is TGTGCCAGCAGGGAGAGAGGGCCCTACGAGCAGTACTTC. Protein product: CASRERGPYEQYF.

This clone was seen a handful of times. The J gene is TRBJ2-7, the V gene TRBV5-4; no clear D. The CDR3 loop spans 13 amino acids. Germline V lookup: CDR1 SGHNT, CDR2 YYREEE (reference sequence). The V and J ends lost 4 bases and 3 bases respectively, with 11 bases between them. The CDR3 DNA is TGTGCCAGCAGCCCTGGATGGAGCTACGAGCAGTACTTC. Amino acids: CASSPGWSYEQYF.

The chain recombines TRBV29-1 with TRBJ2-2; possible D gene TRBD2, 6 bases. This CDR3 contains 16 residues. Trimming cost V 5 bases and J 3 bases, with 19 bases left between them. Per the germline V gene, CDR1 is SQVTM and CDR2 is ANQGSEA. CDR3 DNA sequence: TGCAGCGTTCCTTTCGCGGGGCCAACAGACACCGGGGAGCTGTTTTTT. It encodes CSVPFAGPTDTGELFF.

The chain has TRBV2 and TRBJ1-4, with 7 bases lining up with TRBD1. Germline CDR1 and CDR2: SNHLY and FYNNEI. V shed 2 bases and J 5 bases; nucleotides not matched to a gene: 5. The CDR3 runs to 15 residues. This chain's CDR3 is CASSELSRGNEKLFF. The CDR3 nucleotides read TGTGCCAGCAGTGAACTTAGCAGGGGGAATGAAAAACTGTTTTTT. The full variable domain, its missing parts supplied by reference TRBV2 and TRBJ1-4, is EPEVTQTPSHQVTQMGQEVILRCVPISNHLYFYWYRQILGQKVEFLVSFYNNEISEKSEIFDDQFSVERPDGSNFTLKIRSTKLEDSAMYFCASSELSRGNEKLFFGSGTQLSVL.

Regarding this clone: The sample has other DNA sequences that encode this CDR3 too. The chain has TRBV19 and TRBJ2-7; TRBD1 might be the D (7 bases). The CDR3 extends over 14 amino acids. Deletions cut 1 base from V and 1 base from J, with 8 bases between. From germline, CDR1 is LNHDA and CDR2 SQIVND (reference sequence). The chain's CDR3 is CASSIAGGSYEQYF. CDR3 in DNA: TGTGCCAGTAGTATAGCAGGGGGGTCCTACGAGCAGTACTTC.

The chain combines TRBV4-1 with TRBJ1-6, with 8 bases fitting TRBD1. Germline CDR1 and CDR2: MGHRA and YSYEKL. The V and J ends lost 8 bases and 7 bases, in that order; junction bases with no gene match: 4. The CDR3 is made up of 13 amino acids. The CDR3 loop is CASAQGANSPLHF. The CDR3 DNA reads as TGCGCCAGCGCCCAGGGGGCGAATTCACCCCTCCACTTT.

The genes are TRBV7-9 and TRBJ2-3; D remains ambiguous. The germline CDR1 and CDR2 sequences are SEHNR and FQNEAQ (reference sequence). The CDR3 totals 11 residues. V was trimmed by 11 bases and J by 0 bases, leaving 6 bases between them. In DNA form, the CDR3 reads TGTGCCTCCAGAAGCACAGATACGCAGTATTTT. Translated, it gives CASRSTDTQYF.

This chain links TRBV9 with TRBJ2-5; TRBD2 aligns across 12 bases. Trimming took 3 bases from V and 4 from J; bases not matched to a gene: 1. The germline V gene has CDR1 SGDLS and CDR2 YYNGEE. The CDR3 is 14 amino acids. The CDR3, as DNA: TGTGCCAGCAGCGGACTAGCGGGAGTAGAGACCCAGTACTTC. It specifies CASSGLAGVETQYF.

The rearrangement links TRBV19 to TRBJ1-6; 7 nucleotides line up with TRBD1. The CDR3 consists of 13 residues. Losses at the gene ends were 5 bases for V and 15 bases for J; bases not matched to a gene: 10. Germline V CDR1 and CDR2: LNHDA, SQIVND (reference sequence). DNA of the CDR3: TGTGCCAGTAGTGCCGGGACAGAGCAAAGCCTCCACTTT. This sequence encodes CASSAGTEQSLHF.